This entry lists 16 T cell receptor beta chains sequenced from one sample in a study of OX40 agonist ivuxolimab in advanced cancers. Generated by immunoSEQ multiplex PCR, the TCRdb table keeps only in-frame clones and is missing some. Among 45,000 to 60,000 clones listed, about 85% were seen once. The sequencing here drew on CD4+ or CD8+ T cells sorted from blood, taken in a trial of the OX40 agonist ivuxolimab. These receptors were obtained from an adult with an advanced solid tumor such as melanoma, head and neck, liver or kidney cancer.

The chain combines TRBV5-1 with TRBJ2-2, with unresolved D. From germline, CDR1 is SGHRS and CDR2 YFSETQ. This CDR3 region has 14 residues. Trimming removed 5 bases from V and 2 bases from J, with 10 bases in between. CDR3 loop: CASRETVNTGELFF. In DNA form, the CDR3 reads TGCGCCAGCAGGGAGACGGTTAACACCGGGGAGCTGTTTTTT. Combining the CDR3 with reference TRBV5-1 and TRBJ2-2 gives the whole variable domain KAGVTQTPRYLIKTRGQQVTLSCSPISGHRSVSWYQQTPGQGLQFLFEYFSETQRNKGNFPGRFSGRQFSNSRSEMNVSTLELGDSALYLCASRETVNTGELFFGEGSRLTVL.

The chain is built from TRBV10-3 and TRBJ1-1; possibly TRBD1 for D (5 bases). Germline CDR1 is ENHRY and CDR2 is SYGVKD. Trimming took off 0 bases at V and 8 bases at J, with 13 bases between the two ends. The CDR3 is 14 residues long. CDR3 sequence: CAISESGGNMEAFF. CDR3 DNA sequence: TGTGCCATCAGTGAGTCCGGGGGGAACATGGAAGCTTTCTTT.

V and J are TRBV7-6 and TRBJ1-3; 7 positions match TRBD1. The ends lost 3 bases at V and 0 bases at J; junction bases unmatched: 11. The CDR3 is made up of 18 amino acids. The germline V gene has CDR1 SGHVS and CDR2 FNYEAQ. Written as DNA, the CDR3 is TGTGCCAGCAGCTTTGGGCAGGGGGTCAGATACTCTGGAAACACCATATATTTT. Its protein product is CASSFGQGVRYSGNTIYF.

This clone has only a few counts. The chain carries TRBV2 and TRBJ2-1; a possible D gene is TRBD2 (5 bases). Trimming took off 4 bases at V and 7 bases at J, with 11 bases between the two ends. This CDR3 has 13 residues. Looked up from germline, CDR1 is SNHLY and CDR2 is FYNNEI. In DNA form, the CDR3 reads TGTGCCAGCAGTGTTCGAGGGTTTAATGAGCAGTTCTTC. Amino acids: CASSVRGFNEQFF.

V is TRBV28 and J is TRBJ2-5, with D possibly being TRBD1 or TRBD2 (6 bases each). This CDR3 has 13 amino acids. Trimming stripped 5 bases from V and 4 bases from J, with 11 bases between. Germline V CDR1 and CDR2: MDHEN, SYDVKM. As DNA, the CDR3 is TGTGCCAGCAGTCGAGGGGGGATAGAGACCCAGTACTTC. Its translation: CASSRGGIETQYF.

This clone has just a few counts. The rearrangement links TRBV28 to TRBJ2-7, with 14 positions matching TRBD2. J gave up 5 bases and V 5 bases, and 8 bases lay outside the gene matches. Germline V gene sequence: CDR1 MDHEN, CDR2 SYDVKM. The CDR3 extends over 16 amino acids. In DNA, the CDR3 is TGTGCCAGCAGTGCGGGGACTAGCGGGAGTTACGACGAGCAGTACTTC. The encoded protein is CASSAGTSGSYDEQYF.

J is TRBJ2-3 and V is TRBV5-1, with D possibly TRBD2 on 6 matching bases. V was shortened by 0 bases and J by 2 bases, with 7 bases between the two germline ends. The CDR3 consists of 14 residues. The germline V gene encodes CDR1 SGHRS and CDR2 YFSETQ. CDR3 nucleotides: TGCGCCAGCAGCTTGGGGGAGGTCACAGATACGCAGTATTTT. This encodes CASSLGEVTDTQYF.

This chain links TRBV5-5 with TRBJ2-1, with 9 nucleotides matching TRBD2. V lost 1 base, J lost 8 bases, and 13 bases stayed unmatched. The germline V gene encodes CDR1 SGHKS and CDR2 YYEKEE (reference sequence). The CDR3 sequence is 17 residues long. DNA for the CDR3: TGTGCCAGCAGCTTGTGGTCTAGCGGGGATCTTTTGGATGAGCAGTTCTTC. Translated: CASSLWSSGDLLDEQFF.

The chain carries TRBV18 and TRBJ2-2; D is possibly TRBD1 or TRBD2 (5 bases each). This CDR3 is 18 amino acids long. The germline V gene has CDR1 KGHSH and CDR2 LQKENI. V was shortened by 4 bases and J by 1 base, with 19 bases between the two germline ends. In DNA, the CDR3 is TGTGCCAGCTCACGGAGATCAGGGAGTACATTGAACACCGGGGAGCTGTTTTTT. It codes for CASSRRSGSTLNTGELFF.

The rearrangement joins TRBV6-5 to TRBJ1-1; tentative D call: TRBD1 (6 bases). The germline V and J ends were trimmed by 8 bases and 11 bases, with 18 bases remaining between them. The CDR3 runs to 12 residues. Germline CDR1 reads MNHEY; CDR2 reads SVGAGI. The CDR3 DNA reads as TGTGCCAGCGCCCCCCAAACAGGGTTTGCTTTCTTT. Amino acids: CASAPQTGFAFF.

This chain links TRBV7-9 with TRBJ2-2, with D perhaps TRBD2 (6 bases). Trimming shortened V by 0 bases and J by 2 bases, and 19 bases separated the two germline ends. The V gene's germline CDR1 is SEHNR and CDR2 FQNEAQ (reference sequence). The CDR3 length is 19 residues. The CDR3: CASSLARGRTNFNTGELFF. The CDR3 nucleotides read TGTGCCAGCAGCTTAGCGCGGGGCAGGACGAACTTCAACACCGGGGAGCTGTTTTTT.

The chain carries TRBV11-2 and TRBJ1-2; the D is unclear. Germline values: CDR1 SGHAT, CDR2 FQNNGV. Trimming shortened V by 5 bases and J by 2 bases, and 6 bases separated the two germline ends. This CDR3 has 12 residues. Here the CDR3 DNA reads TGTGCCAGCAGCCTACAGAACTATGGCTACACCTTC. This translates into CASSLQNYGYTF. The full variable domain, completed using reference TRBV11-2 and TRBJ1-2, is EAGVAQSPRYKIIEKRQSVAFWCNPISGHATLYWYQQILGQGPKLLIQFQNNGVVDDSQLPKDRFSAERLKGVDSTLKIQPAKLEDSAVYLCASSLQNYGYTFGSGTRLTVV.

The rearrangement joins TRBV30 to TRBJ1-5, with D hard to call. CDR3 length: 15 amino acids. Germline V CDR1 and CDR2: GTSNPN, SVGIG (reference sequence). Trimming shortened V by 0 bases and J by 4 bases, and 13 bases separated the two germline ends. CDR3 sequence (DNA): TGTGCCTGGAGTGTAGGGTCAAGCGAAAATCAGCCCCAGCATTTT. Protein sequence: CAWSVGSSENQPQHF.

The gene calls are TRBV19 and TRBJ1-5, with 7 bases that match TRBD1. CDR3 size: 13 residues. The J segment lost 3 bases and the V segment lost 5 bases, leaving 1 base of the junction unmatched. Per germline, CDR1 LNHDA and CDR2 SQIVND (reference sequence). In nucleotides, the CDR3 is TGTGCCAGTAGTGACAGGGACAATCAGCCCCAGCATTTT. This sequence encodes CASSDRDNQPQHF.

The CDR3 DNA reads as TGCGCCAGCAGCTTGGCCCCTCTAGCGGGAGTGCTAGAGACCCAGTACTTC. Translated, it gives CASSLAPLAGVLETQYF. The chain joins TRBV5-1 to TRBJ2-5; 10 positions agree with TRBD2. The germline V gene encodes CDR1 SGHRS and CDR2 YFSETQ. V shed 0 bases, J shed 4 bases, and the junction held 9 bases outside the gene matches. The CDR3 sequence is 17 residues long.

This sequence joins TRBV28 and TRBJ2-1; 9 bases map to TRBD2. The V segment lost 7 bases and the J segment 14 bases; nucleotides outside the gene matches: 15. The CDR3 is 14 residues long. CDR1 MDHEN and CDR2 SYDVKM come from the germline V gene. This CDR3 reads CASIISGLAGREFF. The CDR3 DNA is TGTGCCAGCATTATCAGTGGGCTAGCGGGGAGGGAGTTCTTC.